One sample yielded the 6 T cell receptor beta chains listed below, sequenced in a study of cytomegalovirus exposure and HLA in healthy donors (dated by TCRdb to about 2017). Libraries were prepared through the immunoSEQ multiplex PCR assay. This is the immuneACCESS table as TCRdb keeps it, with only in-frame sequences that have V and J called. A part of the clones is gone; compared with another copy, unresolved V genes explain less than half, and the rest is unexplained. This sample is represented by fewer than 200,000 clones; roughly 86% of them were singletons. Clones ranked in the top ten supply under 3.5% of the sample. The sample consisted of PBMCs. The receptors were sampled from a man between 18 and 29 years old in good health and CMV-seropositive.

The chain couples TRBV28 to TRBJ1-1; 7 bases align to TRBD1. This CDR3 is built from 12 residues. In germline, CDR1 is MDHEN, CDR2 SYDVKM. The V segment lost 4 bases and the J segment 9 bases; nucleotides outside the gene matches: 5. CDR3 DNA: TGTGCCAGCAGTTCTGGGACAGCAAAAGCTTTCTTT. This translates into CASSSGTAKAFF.

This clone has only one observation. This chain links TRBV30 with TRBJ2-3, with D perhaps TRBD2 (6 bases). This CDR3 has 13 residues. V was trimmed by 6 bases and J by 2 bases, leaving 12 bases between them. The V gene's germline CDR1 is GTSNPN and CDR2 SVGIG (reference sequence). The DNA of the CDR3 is TGTGCCTGTGGGGCTAGCGACACAGATACGCAGTATTTT. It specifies CACGASDTDTQYF. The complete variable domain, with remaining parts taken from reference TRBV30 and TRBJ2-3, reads SQTIHQWPATLVQPVGSPLSLECTVEGTSNPNLYWYRQAAGRGLQLLFYSVGIGQISSEVPQNLSASRPQDRQFILSSKKLLLSDSGFYLCACGASDTDTQYFGPGTRLTVL.

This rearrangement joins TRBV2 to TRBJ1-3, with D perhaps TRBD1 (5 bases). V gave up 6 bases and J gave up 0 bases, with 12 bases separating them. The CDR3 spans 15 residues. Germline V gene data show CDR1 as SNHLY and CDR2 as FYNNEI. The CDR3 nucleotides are TGTGCCAGCAGGAAGGGGCAGAACTCTGGAAACACCATATATTTT. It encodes CASRKGQNSGNTIYF.

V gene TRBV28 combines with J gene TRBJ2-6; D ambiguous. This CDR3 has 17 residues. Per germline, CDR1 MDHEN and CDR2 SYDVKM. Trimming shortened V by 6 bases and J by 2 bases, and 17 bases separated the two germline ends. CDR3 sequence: CASSSTDFLAGANVLTF. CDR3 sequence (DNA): TGTGCCAGCAGCTCAACAGATTTTTTGGCTGGGGCCAACGTCCTGACTTTC.

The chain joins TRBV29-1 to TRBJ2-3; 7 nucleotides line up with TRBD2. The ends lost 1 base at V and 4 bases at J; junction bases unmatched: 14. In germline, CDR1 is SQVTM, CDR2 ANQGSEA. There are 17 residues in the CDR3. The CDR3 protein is CSVEGQRGPRGADTQYF. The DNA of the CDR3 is TGCAGCGTTGAAGGGCAGCGGGGCCCCCGAGGGGCAGATACGCAGTATTTT.

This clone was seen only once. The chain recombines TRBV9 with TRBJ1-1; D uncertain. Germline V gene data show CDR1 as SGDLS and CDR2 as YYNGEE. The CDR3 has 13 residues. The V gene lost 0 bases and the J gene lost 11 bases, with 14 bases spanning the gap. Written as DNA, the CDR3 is TGTGCCAGCAGCGTAGAGCGTGAGTCGGTGGCTTTCTTT. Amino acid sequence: CASSVERESVAFF.